This TCR beta chain is drawn from a study of T cell responses to AZD1222 COVID-19 vaccine. The wider study: Analysis merged second doses at about 4 or about 12 weeks.

CDR3 length equals 14 residues. Germline-derived CDR1 and CDR2 are SQVTM and ANQGSEA. J gave up 2 bases and V 4 bases, and 5 bases lay outside the gene matches. Method: immunoSEQ multiplex PCR; TCRdb's copy keeps in-frame clones and lacks some. Counted here are about 120,000 clones, approximately 90% occurring once; the ten biggest clones make up approximately 2.4%. A word on this clone: Additional DNA sequences in this sample encode the identical CDR3.

V is TRBV29-1 and J is TRBJ2-3; 8 nucleotides agree with TRBD1. Sequencing used peripheral blood, obtained on day 0 of AZD1222 vaccination. The receptor was isolated from an adult in good health. CDR3 residues: CSVVGTGVTDTQYF. The CDR3 region has the DNA TGCAGCGTTGTAGGGACAGGTGTCACAGATACGCAGTATTTT.